This TCR beta chain was captured by sequencing in a study of T cells expressing NK-cell markers. General study points: For six donors, the dominant NKG2C+ clonotypes made up roughly 1.0-7.5% of their CD8+ T cells. Once again these clonotypes came out on top in the CD3+CD56-NKG2C+ fraction of several donors.

Remarks on this clonotype: No antigen is known for it.

TCRdb reprocessed the 5' RACE reads, with one entry per CDR3 protein and no DNA. Its table lists a few hundred thousand distinct CDR3 sequences. CDR1 and CDR2 from the germline V gene are SGHAT and FQNNGV. The CDR3 has 11 amino acids. The specimen was blood T cells: a sorted CD56 or NKG2C T cell subset, CD4+ or CD8+ T cells, or bulk PBMC T cells (not recorded which). This clonotype originated in a man younger than 35 in good health. The V call is TRBV11-2, the J call TRBJ1-1. The CDR3: CASLENTEAFF.